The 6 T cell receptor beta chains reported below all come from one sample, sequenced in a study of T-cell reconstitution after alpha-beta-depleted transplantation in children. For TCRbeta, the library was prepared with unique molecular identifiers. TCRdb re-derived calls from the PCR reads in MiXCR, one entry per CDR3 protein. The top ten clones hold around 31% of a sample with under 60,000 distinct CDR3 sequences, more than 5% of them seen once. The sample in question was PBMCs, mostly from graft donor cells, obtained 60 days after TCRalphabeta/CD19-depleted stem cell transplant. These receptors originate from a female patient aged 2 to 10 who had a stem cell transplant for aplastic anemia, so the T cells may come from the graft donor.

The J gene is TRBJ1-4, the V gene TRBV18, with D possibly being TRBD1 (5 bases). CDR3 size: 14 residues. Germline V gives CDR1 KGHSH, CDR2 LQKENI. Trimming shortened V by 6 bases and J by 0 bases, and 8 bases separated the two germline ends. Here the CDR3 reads CASSGRATNEKLFF. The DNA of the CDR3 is TGTGCCAGCTCGGGACGGGCAACTAATGAAAAACTGTTTTTT. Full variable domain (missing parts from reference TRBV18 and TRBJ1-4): NAGVMQNPRHLVRRRGQEARLRCSPMKGHSHVYWYRQLPEEGLKFMVYLQKENIIDESGMPKERFSAEFPKEGPSILRIQQVVRGDSAAYFCASSGRATNEKLFFGSGTQLSVL.

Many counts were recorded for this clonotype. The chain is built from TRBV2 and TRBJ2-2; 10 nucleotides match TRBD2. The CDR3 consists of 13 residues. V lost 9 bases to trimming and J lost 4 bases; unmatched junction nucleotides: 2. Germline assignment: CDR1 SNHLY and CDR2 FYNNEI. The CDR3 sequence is CASLAGATGELFF. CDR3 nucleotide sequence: TGTGCCAGTCTAGCGGGAGCCACCGGGGAGCTGTTTTTT.

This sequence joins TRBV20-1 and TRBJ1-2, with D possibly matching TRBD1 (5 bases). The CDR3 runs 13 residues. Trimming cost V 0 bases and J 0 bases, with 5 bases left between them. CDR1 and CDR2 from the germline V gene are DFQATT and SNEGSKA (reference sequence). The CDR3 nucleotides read TGCAGTGCTAGAGAGGGGGCTAACTATGGCTACACCTTC. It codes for CSAREGANYGYTF.

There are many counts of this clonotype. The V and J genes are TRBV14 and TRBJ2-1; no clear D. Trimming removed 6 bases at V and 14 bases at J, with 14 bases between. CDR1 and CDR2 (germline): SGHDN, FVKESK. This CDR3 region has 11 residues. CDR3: CASSRASAEFF. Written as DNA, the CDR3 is TGTGCCAGCAGTCGAGCGTCTGCGGAGTTCTTC.

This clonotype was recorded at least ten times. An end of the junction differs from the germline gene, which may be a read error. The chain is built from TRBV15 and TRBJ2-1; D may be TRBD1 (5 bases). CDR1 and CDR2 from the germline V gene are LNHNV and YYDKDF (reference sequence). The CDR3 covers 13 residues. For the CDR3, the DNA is TGTGCCACCAGCGGAGATGCAGGGAATGAGCAGTTCTTC. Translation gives CATSGDAGNEQFF.

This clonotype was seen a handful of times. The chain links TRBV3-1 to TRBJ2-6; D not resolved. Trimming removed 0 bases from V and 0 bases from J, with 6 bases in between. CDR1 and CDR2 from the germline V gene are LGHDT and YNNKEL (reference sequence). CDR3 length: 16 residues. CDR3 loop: CASSQDRSSGANVLTF. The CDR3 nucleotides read TGTGCCAGCAGCCAAGATAGATCCTCTGGGGCCAACGTCCTGACTTTC. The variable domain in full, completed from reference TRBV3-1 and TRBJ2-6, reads DTAVSQTPKYLVTQMGNDKSIKCEQNLGHDTMYWYKQDSKKFLKIMFSYNNKELIINETVPNRFSPKSPDKAHLNLHINSLELGDSAVYFCASSQDRSSGANVLTFGAGSRLTVL.